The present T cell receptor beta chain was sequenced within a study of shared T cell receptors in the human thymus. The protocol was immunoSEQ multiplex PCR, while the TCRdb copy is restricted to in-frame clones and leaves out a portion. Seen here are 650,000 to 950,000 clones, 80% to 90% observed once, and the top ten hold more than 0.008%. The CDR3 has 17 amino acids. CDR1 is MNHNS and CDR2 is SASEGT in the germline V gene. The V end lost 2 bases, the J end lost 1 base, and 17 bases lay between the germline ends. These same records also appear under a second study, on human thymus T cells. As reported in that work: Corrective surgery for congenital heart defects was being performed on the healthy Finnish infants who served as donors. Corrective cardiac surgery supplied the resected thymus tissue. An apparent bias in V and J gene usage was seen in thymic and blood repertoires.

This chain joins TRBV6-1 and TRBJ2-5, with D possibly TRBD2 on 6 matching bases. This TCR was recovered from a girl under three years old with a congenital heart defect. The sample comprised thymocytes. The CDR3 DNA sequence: TGTGCCAGCAGTGAATCGAGGGGTTTGGGGGGCCAAGAGACCCAGTACTTC. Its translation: CASSESRGLGGQETQYF.